The 21 T cell receptor beta chains reported below all come from one sample, sequenced in a study of Ad26.COV2.S vaccination and SARS-CoV-2 variants (dated by TCRdb to the early 2020s). This specimen's time point label, interpreted: individuals recovered from natural SARS-CoV-2 infection. Libraries were made using the immunoSEQ multiplex PCR assay. TCRdb mirrors the immuneACCESS table, restricted to in-frame sequences. Some clones are absent from its copies; in checked studies, under half trace to an unresolved V gene, and the reason for the others is unknown. The sample records roughly 100,000 clones, over 70% of which are singletons. 15% to 20% of the sample is taken by the ten largest. The sequencing here drew on peripheral blood, taken after recovery from COVID-19. Source of these receptors: a human donor who had recovered from COVID-19.

The rearrangement joins TRBV7-9 to TRBJ2-5, with TRBD2 matching over 16 bases. Trimming took 5 bases from V and 5 from J; bases not matched to a gene: 5. Germline CDR1 is SEHNR and CDR2 is FQNEAQ (reference sequence). The CDR3 has 16 amino acids. CDR3 sequence (DNA): TGTGCCAGCAGCGGGACTAGCGGGGGGGCCGGGGAGACCCAGTACTTC. This gives the protein CASSGTSGGAGETQYF.

J is TRBJ2-1 and V is TRBV12-5; D not certain. CDR1 is LGHNT, CDR2 FRNRAP, per germline. The CDR3 consists of 13 residues. V lost 0 bases and J lost 6, with 6 bases in between. For the CDR3, the DNA is TGTGCTAGTGGTTTGGTCTTAGCCAATGAGCAGTTCTTC. It encodes CASGLVLANEQFF.

CDR3 in DNA: TGCGCCAGCAGCCCTCCCGTAGTTAAAGGGGGGACTAATGAAAAACTGTTTTTT. Residues: CASSPPVVKGGTNEKLFF. The rearrangement links TRBV4-1 to TRBJ1-4; possibly TRBD1 for D (6 bases). V gave up 4 bases and J gave up 2 bases, with 20 bases separating them. CDR1 and CDR2 from the germline V gene are MGHRA and YSYEKL. The CDR3 contains 18 residues.

The rearrangement links TRBV19 to TRBJ2-5, with D hard to call. This CDR3 comprises 13 residues. V lost 3 bases to trimming and J lost 9 bases, with 14 bases between them. Germline V gene sequence: CDR1 LNHDA, CDR2 SQIVND (reference sequence). DNA for the CDR3: TGTGCCAGTAGTATTGGCCTATTATTTGCCCAGTACTTC. Translating gives CASSIGLLFAQYF. Full variable domain (outside the CDR3, taken from reference TRBV19 and TRBJ2-5): DGGITQSPKYLFRKEGQNVTLSCEQNLNHDAMYWYRQDPGQGLRLIYYSQIVNDFQKGDIAEGYSVSREKKESFPLTVTSAQKNPTAFYLCASSIGLLFAQYFGPGTRLLVL.

A single count supports this clone. The V and J genes are TRBV6-5 and TRBJ1-4; unclear D gene. The CDR3 runs to 13 residues. Between the trimmed V and J ends, which lost 6 bases and 8 bases, there was a span of 13 bases. Germline CDR1 and CDR2: MNHEY and SVGAGI. The CDR3 region is CASSRKGGEKLFF. CDR3 DNA sequence: TGTGCCAGCAGCCGGAAGGGTGGGGAAAAACTGTTTTTT.

The CDR3 spells CASSQDSGRNQPQHF. As DNA, the CDR3 is TGTGCCAGCAGCCAAGATAGCGGCCGCAATCAGCCCCAGCATTTT. The genes are TRBV4-2 and TRBJ1-5, with unresolved D. The length of the CDR3 is 15 residues. Germline V gene lookup returns CDR1 LGHNA and CDR2 YNFKEQ. Trimming left V 0 bases short and J 2 bases short, with 8 bases between.

The chain has TRBV10-2 and TRBJ2-5; possible D gene TRBD1, 6 bases. Germline values: CDR1 WSHSY, CDR2 SAAADI. Trimming removed 6 bases from V and 0 bases from J, with 20 bases in between. The CDR3 spans 17 residues. The CDR3 bases are TGCGCCAGCAGATCAACAGGGCGAGGTCCTTACCAAGAGACCCAGTACTTC. The encoded protein is CASRSTGRGPYQETQYF.

There are a few counts of this clone. The V call is TRBV5-6, the J call TRBJ1-2; weak D call: TRBD1 (6 bases). The CDR3 length is 13 residues. Germline V gene data show CDR1 as SGHDT and CDR2 as YYEEEE. Trimming took 2 bases from V and 8 from J, leaving 13 bases between them. DNA of the CDR3: TGTGCCAGCAGCTTTCAACAGGGAAGCGGCTACACCTTC. Translation: CASSFQQGSGYTF.

V usage is TRBV4-2 and J usage is TRBJ1-4; 12 positions match TRBD1. The trim removed 1 base at V and 6 bases at J, leaving 9 bases unmatched. CDR1 LGHNA and CDR2 YNFKEQ come from the germline V gene. This CDR3 contains 18 residues. The CDR3 coding sequence is TGTGCCAGCAGCCAAGGTACCACCGGGACAGGGGGCGATGAAAAACTGTTTTTT. Protein product: CASSQGTTGTGGDEKLFF.

This clone was observed a single time. CDR3 region: CASSVRDRDHNSPLHF. In DNA, the CDR3 is TGCGCCAGCAGCGTTCGAGACCGGGACCATAATTCACCCCTCCACTTT. The chain couples TRBV4-1 to TRBJ1-6, with D maybe TRBD1 (5 bases). CDR3 size: 16 residues. Germline-derived CDR1 and CDR2 are MGHRA and YSYEKL. V was pared by 5 bases and J by 5 bases, with 16 bases between.

The V and J genes are TRBV6-5 and TRBJ1-3; D not resolved. The ends were cut back, 6 bases at V and 7 bases at J, with 19 bases in the middle. CDR1 and CDR2 from the germline V gene are MNHEY and SVGAGI. The CDR3 is 15 residues long. The CDR3 bases are TGTGCCAGCAGCCAACCGACATTTTCTCGGAACACCATATATTTT. Translated, it gives CASSQPTFSRNTIYF.

The rearrangement uses TRBV27 and TRBJ2-4, with D unresolved. Germline assignment: CDR1 MNHEY and CDR2 SMNVEV (reference sequence). The CDR3 runs to 15 residues. Trimming took off 2 bases at V and 8 bases at J, with 16 bases between the two ends. CDR3 DNA: TGTGCCAGCAGTTTAAACGGCGGCCCTGGGGACATTCAGTACTTC. It is translated as CASSLNGGPGDIQYF.

The V gene is TRBV5-1, the J gene TRBJ2-1; 8 nucleotides match TRBD2. The CDR3 is 14 amino acids. The V gene end was trimmed by 0 bases and the J gene end by 10 bases; junction bases not matched to a gene: 6. CDR1 and CDR2 (germline): SGHRS, YFSETQ. The CDR3 nucleotides are TGCGCCAGCAGCTTGGTTGGGACTAGTGAAGAGCAGTTCTTC. This codes for CASSLVGTSEEQFF.

This clone was counted only a few times. The rearrangement uses TRBV4-2 and TRBJ1-6; possible D gene TRBD1, 5 bases. The length of the CDR3 is 14 residues. CDR1 LGHNA and CDR2 YNFKEQ come from the germline V gene. The V end lost 1 base, the J end lost 7 bases, and 8 bases lay between the germline ends. The CDR3 is CASSQAGHNSPLHF. The CDR3 coding sequence is TGTGCCAGCAGCCAAGCAGGGCACAATTCACCCCTCCACTTT.

J is TRBJ1-2 and V is TRBV19; D remains ambiguous. V lost 4 bases, J lost 7 bases, and 7 bases lay in between. The CDR3 is made up of 11 amino acids. Per germline, CDR1 LNHDA and CDR2 SQIVND (reference sequence). The CDR3 sequence is CASSTWGGYTF. Written as DNA, the CDR3 is TGTGCCAGTAGTACCTGGGGTGGCTACACCTTC.

The genes are TRBV28 and TRBJ2-7; D is ambiguous. From germline, CDR1 is MDHEN and CDR2 SYDVKM. V was cut by 6 bases and J by 1 base, with 16 bases left in between. This CDR3 region has 15 residues. CDR3 in amino acids: CASSPIFAHSYEQYF. Here the CDR3 DNA reads TGTGCCAGCAGCCCAATTTTTGCACATTCCTACGAGCAGTACTTC.

The rearrangement joins TRBV6-2 or TRBV6-3 to TRBJ2-4; perhaps D is TRBD1 or TRBD2 (5 bases each). This CDR3 is 16 amino acids long. V shed 4 bases and J shed 6 bases, with 19 bases lying between them. Germline V gene data show CDR1 as MNHEY and CDR2 as SVGEGT. The CDR3, as DNA: TGTGCCAGCAGTTGGGGGATACCCTCTCGGGGAAACATTCAGTACTTC. This codes for CASSWGIPSRGNIQYF.

V gene TRBV5-1 combines with J gene TRBJ1-1; D is unresolved. V lost 3 bases, J lost 1 base, and 10 bases lay in between. This CDR3 comprises 14 residues. Germline lookup yields CDR1 SGHRS and CDR2 YFSETQ. CDR3 amino acids: CASSWLGGNTEAFF. In DNA, the CDR3 is TGCGCCAGCAGCTGGCTAGGAGGGAACACTGAAGCTTTCTTT.

The chain uses TRBV3-1 (or the pseudogene TRBV3-2) and TRBJ2-7; D is perhaps TRBD1 (6 bases). Germline V gene lookup returns CDR1 LGHDT and CDR2 YNNKEL (reference sequence). The CDR3 is 12 residues long. The ends were cut back, 1 base at V and 5 bases at J, with 6 bases in the middle. CDR3 loop: CASSQAGDEQYF. CDR3 DNA: TGTGCCAGCAGCCAAGCAGGGGACGAGCAGTACTTC.

The CDR3 DNA follows: TGTGCCAGCAGCCAGGAGGCTAGCGGGGGGGATACGCAGTATTTT. Its protein is CASSQEASGGDTQYF. The V and J genes are TRBV7-6 and TRBJ2-3; TRBD2 matches 11 bases. J gave up 6 bases and V 5 bases, and 7 bases lay outside the gene matches. The germline V gene encodes CDR1 SGHVS and CDR2 FNYEAQ. CDR3 length equals 15 residues.

V gene TRBV9 combines with J gene TRBJ2-4, with D possibly matching TRBD1 (9 bases). This CDR3 spans 15 amino acids. The germline V gene encodes CDR1 SGDLS and CDR2 YYNGEE. Trimming left V 3 bases short and J 6 bases short, with 16 bases between. The CDR3 loop is CASSDSGGQGNIQYF. For the CDR3, the DNA is TGTGCCAGCAGCGACAGCGGGGGACAGGGAAACATTCAGTACTTC.